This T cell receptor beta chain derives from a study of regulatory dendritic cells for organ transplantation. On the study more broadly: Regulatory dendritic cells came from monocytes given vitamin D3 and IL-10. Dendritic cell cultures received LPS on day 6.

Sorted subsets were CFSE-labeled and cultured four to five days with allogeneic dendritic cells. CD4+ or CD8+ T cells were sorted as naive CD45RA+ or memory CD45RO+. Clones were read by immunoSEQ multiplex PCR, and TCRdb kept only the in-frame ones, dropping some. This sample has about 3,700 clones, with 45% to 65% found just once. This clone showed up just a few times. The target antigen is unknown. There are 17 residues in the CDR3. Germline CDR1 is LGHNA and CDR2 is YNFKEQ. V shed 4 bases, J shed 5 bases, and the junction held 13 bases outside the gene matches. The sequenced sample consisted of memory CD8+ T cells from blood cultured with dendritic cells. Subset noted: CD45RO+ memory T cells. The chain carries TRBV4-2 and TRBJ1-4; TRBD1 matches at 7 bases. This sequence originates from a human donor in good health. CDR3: CASSPELATGWNEKLFF. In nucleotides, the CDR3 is TGTGCCAGCAGCCCCGAATTAGCGACAGGGTGGAATGAAAAACTGTTTTTT.